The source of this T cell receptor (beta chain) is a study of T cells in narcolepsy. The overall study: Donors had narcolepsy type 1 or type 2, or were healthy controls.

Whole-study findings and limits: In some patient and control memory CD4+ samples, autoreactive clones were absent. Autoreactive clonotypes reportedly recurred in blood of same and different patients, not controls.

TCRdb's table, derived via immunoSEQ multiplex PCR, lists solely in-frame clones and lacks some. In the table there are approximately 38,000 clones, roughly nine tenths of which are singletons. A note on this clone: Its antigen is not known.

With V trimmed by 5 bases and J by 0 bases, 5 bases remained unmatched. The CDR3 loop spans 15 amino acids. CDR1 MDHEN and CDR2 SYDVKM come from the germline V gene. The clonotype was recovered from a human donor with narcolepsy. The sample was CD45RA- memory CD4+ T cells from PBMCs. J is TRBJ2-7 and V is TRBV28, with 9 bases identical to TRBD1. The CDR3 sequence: CASSTLGQGSYEQYF. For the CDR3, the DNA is TGTGCCAGCAGTACCCTGGGACAGGGCTCCTACGAGCAGTACTTC.